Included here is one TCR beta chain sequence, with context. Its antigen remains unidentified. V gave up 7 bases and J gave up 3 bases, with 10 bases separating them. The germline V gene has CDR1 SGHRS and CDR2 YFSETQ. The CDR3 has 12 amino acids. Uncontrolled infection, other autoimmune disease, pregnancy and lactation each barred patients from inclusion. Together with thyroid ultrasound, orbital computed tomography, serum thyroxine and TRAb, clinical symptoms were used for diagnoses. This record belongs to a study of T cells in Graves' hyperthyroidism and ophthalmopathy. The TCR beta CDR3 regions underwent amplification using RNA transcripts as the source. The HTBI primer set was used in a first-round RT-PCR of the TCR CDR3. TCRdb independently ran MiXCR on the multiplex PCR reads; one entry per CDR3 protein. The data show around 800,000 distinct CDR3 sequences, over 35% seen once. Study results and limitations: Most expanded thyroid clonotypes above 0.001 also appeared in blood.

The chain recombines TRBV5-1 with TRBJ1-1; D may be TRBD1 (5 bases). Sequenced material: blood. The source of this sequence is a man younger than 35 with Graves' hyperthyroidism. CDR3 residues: CASHGADTEAFF. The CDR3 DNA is TGCGCCAGCCACGGGGCGGACACTGAAGCTTTCTTT.